One sample yielded the 5 T cell receptor beta chains listed below, sequenced in a study of identical twins. TCRdb passed the 5' RACE reads through MiXCR, listing each CDR3 protein once. The data show 1,800,000 or so distinct CDR3 sequences, 25% to 35% seen once. Source material: cord blood. The source is a newborn girl in good health.

As for this clonotype: One base away lies a much larger clone, so this may be a sequencing read error. The chain employs TRBV4-1 and TRBJ2-7; possibly TRBD2 for D (5 bases). Germline V gene data show CDR1 as MGHRA and CDR2 as YSYEKL. V was trimmed by 4 bases and J by 7 bases, leaving 20 bases between them. The length of the CDR3 is 15 residues. In DNA form, the CDR3 reads TGCGCCAGCAGCCCAGGCTCACTCGGGGTTAATGAGCAGTACTTC. Encoded protein: CASSPGSLGVNEQYF.

The gene calls are TRBV20-1 and TRBJ1-4, with D hard to call. This CDR3 is 13 amino acids long. Germline V CDR1 and CDR2: DFQATT, SNEGSKA (reference sequence). Trimming left V 3 bases short and J 7 bases short, with 12 bases between. DNA of the CDR3: TGCAGTGCTAGGAGAGGGTTTGGTGAAAAACTGTTTTTT. Translated: CSARRGFGEKLFF.

The table lists this clonotype with a few counts. The chain recombines TRBV20-1 with TRBJ2-1; 8 positions match TRBD1. Trimming removed 1 base from V and 4 bases from J; junction bases left unmatched: 3. The CDR3 extends over 14 amino acids. Germline assignment: CDR1 DFQATT and CDR2 SNEGSKA (reference sequence). The CDR3 sequence: CSARGDRRYNEQFF. In DNA form, the CDR3 reads TGCAGTGCTAGAGGGGACAGGCGATACAATGAGCAGTTCTTC.

In the case of this clonotype: This could be a read error, since a much larger clone is one nucleotide away. The rearrangement links TRBV29-1 to TRBJ2-5; 7 bases match TRBD2. The CDR3 is made up of 11 amino acids. The junction had 8 bases not matched to a gene; V was cut back by 5 bases and J by 11 bases. The germline V gene has CDR1 SQVTM and CDR2 ANQGSEA. CDR3 sequence: CSVRGSHEQYF. The CDR3 region has the DNA TGCAGCGTTCGCGGGAGCCATGAGCAGTACTTC.

Concerning this clonotype itself: A junction end diverges from the germline sequence, so it may reflect a read error. The rearrangement joins TRBV4-1 to TRBJ2-5, with 13 bases that match TRBD2. CDR1 and CDR2 from the germline V gene are MGHRA and YSYEKL. This CDR3 is 17 amino acids long. The CDR3, as DNA: TGCGCTAGCAGCCAAGCCCTCGGGACTAGCGGGACAAATGAGCAGTACTTC. This encodes CASSQALGTSGTNEQYF.